This T cell receptor beta chain was identified in a study of shared clonotypes between healthy human individuals (dated by TCRdb to about 2020). The study in broad terms: Three men and a couple of women, aged 18 to 49 years, made up the cohort. Between about 0.8 and 8.9 billion PBMCs per donor were obtained by leukapheresis. To increase sequencing depth and limit assay-specific biases, different laboratories used diverse techniques to prepare libraries and sequence TCR repertoires. For each donor, CD4 naive and CD4 memory were each given three plates, CD8 naive was given two plates, and CD8 memory was given one plate. Blood TCR repertoires of several healthy adults were deeply sequenced to estimate repertoire size and the extent of clonotype sharing between individuals.

As for this clone: What this receptor recognizes is not known. No much larger clone exists at a distance of one base, and base qualities are not known.

Using the deep immunoSEQ assay, multiplex PCR amplified TCR CDR3 regions from genomic DNA. Extracted genomic DNA from each cell subset was distributed evenly across all wells of several immunoSEQ 96-well plates, and each plate was treated as a replicate. For sorted subsets, 150 to 200 ng genomic DNA, equal to some 28,000 T cell genomes, was loaded into each replicate PCR. Purified libraries were measured with a Qubit 3.0 fluorometer, size-checked on a Bioanalyzer 2100, and measured again with the KAPA Library Quantification kit. Every immunoSEQ 96-well plate was sequenced on a dedicated single-read 150-cycle Illumina NextSeq 550 flow cell. In the source study's methods: Because the immunoSEQ output held only junctional sequences and lacked quality scores, the filtering could not match the filtering applied to full-length reads. To assign V/J genes and CDR3, sequences were annotated using PyIR, a Python wrapper for IgBLAST v1.9, with IMGT germline references. Any read was removed if the V/J assignment was weak (E-value above 1e-6), the CDR3 was missing, or the read contained stop codons, out-of-frame junctions, or ambiguous translated residues. V3J clonotypes were defined as sequences sharing an identical inferred V gene, J gene, and CDR3 amino acid sequence. Percentage overlap between repertoires was computed as shared unique clonotypes divided by the size of the smaller repertoire. Three approaches were used to assess repertoire richness: RTK rarefaction, the Chao1 estimator, and Recon v2.1 estimates of unobserved clonotypes. OLGA was used to compute generation probabilities for all TCRbeta clonotypes that the gDNA method yielded from a handful of donors. Drawn from immuneACCESS, this table holds only the in-frame rearrangements with V and J called that TCRdb kept. Clones are partly lost; checked studies trace under half to an unresolved V gene and leave the rest unexplained. That table is the source of V, J and clone size, and D and trimming were worked out from the DNA. The sample yields 550,000 to 700,000 clones; 73% were counted once. The ten largest account for roughly 1.9% of the sample.

The CDR3, cysteine through phenylalanine, is 15 amino acids long. Only the CDR3 part of the read is kept: 45 bases, read in frame from the first base. Via the germline V gene, CDR1 is SQVTM and CDR2 ANQGSEA. Here V drops 4 bases and J drops 2 bases, and the junction holds 9 bases not matched to any gene. General conclusions and limits of the study: Compared with non-shared clonotypes, the clonotypes found in all four sorted-subset donors had higher generation probabilities. Because the study included a small number of donors, the genetic and exposure-history diversity represented was limited. Incomplete sequencing was indicated by rarefaction of sorted-subset datasets, despite the large sequencing depth. Pairwise subsampling led to the expectation that sequencing depth would affect the degree of clonotype sharing among donors. Only blood was sampled, and tissue TCR repertoires likely differ from those in blood. When a handful of donors were compared, the shared fraction of clonotypes was about 5.4% for naive CD4, more than 3% for naive CD8, 2.3% for memory CD4, and less than 0.5% for memory CD8. Naive subsets generally had larger estimated clonotype richness than memory subsets did.

The donors were healthy, HIV-negative adults who had no recently reported acute infections or vaccinations. Every donor was a Caucasian adult residing in Nashville, Tennessee, USA. CD4+ T cells were enriched by magnetic negative selection, after which naive cells were positively selected on CD45RA and the negative fraction was taken as the memory subset. Blood was collected by leukapheresis, and PBMCs were isolated by Ficoll-Histopaque density gradient centrifugation and then cryopreserved in liquid nitrogen vapor phase. Purity and quantity of every magnetically sorted T cell population were checked by analytical flow cytometry. Genomic DNA was isolated from every sorted fraction and measured by UV absorbance on a Nanodrop 2000c.

Sequenced sample: memory CD4+ T cells sorted from blood. The cell subset or site label corresponds to: CD45RA-negative fraction. The chain links TRBV29-1 with TRBJ2-3; TRBD2 fits 7 bases in the junction. This receptor was taken from a woman aged 25 to 39 in good health. The CDR3 protein is CSVGGGEGNTDTQYF. The DNA sequence reads TGCAGCGTTGGGGGAGGGGAGGGGAACACAGATACGCAGTATTTT.